This T cell receptor beta chain emerged from a study of CD8+ T cells in alopecia areata. In each case, RNA was isolated and then reverse transcribed into cDNA as the sequencing template. The protocol was immunoSEQ multiplex PCR, while the TCRdb copy is restricted to in-frame clones and leaves out a portion. The table lists more than 150,000 clones, 51% of them singletons. Treatment in this sample: oral pan-JAK inhibitor, 5-10 mg twice daily. Trimming removed 0 bases at V and 1 base at J, with 7 bases between. Germline V lookup: CDR1 SGHNT, CDR2 YYREEE (reference sequence). This CDR3 comprises 14 residues.

The gene calls are TRBV5-4 and TRBJ1-1; perhaps TRBD1 as D (6 bases). The source of this sequence is a human donor with alopecia areata. Sequenced here: CD8+ T cells sorted from blood, sampled at week 52, from a patient treated with tofacitinib. The CDR3 coding sequence is TGTGCCAGCAGCTTGGCAGGGGAGAACACTGAAGCTTTCTTT. This encodes CASSLAGENTEAFF.